These T cell receptor beta chains were read from a single sample in a study of cytotoxic CD8 clonotypes in ibrutinib-treated CLL. Clones were read by immunoSEQ multiplex PCR, and TCRdb kept only the in-frame ones, dropping some. The sample includes fewer than 400,000 clones, under 70% of them seen just once. The sample in question was PBMCs, obtained after 36 months of ibrutinib treatment. All receptors come from a human donor with chronic lymphocytic leukemia. CDR3s include the opening cysteine and the closing phenylalanine or tryptophan. Each record gives: clone size, D gene, V gene, J gene, CDR3 protein, CDR3 DNA. A D gene is named only where the DNA matches it firmly. Clone size is not always given. Where it is, it says once, few, many or a class for expanded clones.

clone_size: -; d_call: -; v_call: TRBV27; j_call: TRBJ1-4; cdr3_aa: CASSLGSLGNEKLFF; cdr3_nt: TGTGCCAGCAGTTTGGGGTCATTGGGGAATGAAAAACTGTTTTTT
clone_size: -; d_call: -; v_call: TRBV7-9; j_call: TRBJ2-7; cdr3_aa: CASSFGGNDEQYF; cdr3_nt: TGTGCCAGCAGCTTCGGAGGGAATGACGAGCAGTACTTC
clone_size: few; d_call: -; v_call: TRBV4-1; j_call: TRBJ2-7; cdr3_aa: CASSQPGRRPYEQYF; cdr3_nt: TGCGCCAGCAGCCAACCGGGACGGAGGCCCTACGAGCAGTACTTC
clone_size: -; d_call: -; v_call: TRBV11-2; j_call: TRBJ2-2; cdr3_aa: CASSFVRGSNTGELFF; cdr3_nt: TGTGCCAGCAGCTTCGTTAGGGGTTCGAACACCGGGGAGCTGTTTTTT
clone_size: -; d_call: -; v_call: TRBV9; j_call: TRBJ2-7; cdr3_aa: CASSPQTGSYEQYF; cdr3_nt: TGTGCCAGCAGCCCACAGACGGGGTCCTACGAGCAGTACTTC
clone_size: -; d_call: -; v_call: TRBV13; j_call: TRBJ2-7; cdr3_aa: CASSQGWGQIHYEQYF; cdr3_nt: TGTGCCAGCAGCCAAGGTTGGGGACAAATTCACTACGAGCAGTACTTC
clone_size: -; d_call: -; v_call: TRBV29-1; j_call: TRBJ2-1; cdr3_aa: CSVDPGYNEQFF; cdr3_nt: TGCAGCGTCGATCCAGGCTACAATGAGCAGTTCTTC
clone_size: -; d_call: TRBD1; v_call: TRBV7-9; j_call: TRBJ1-2; cdr3_aa: CASSHRQGLGAYGYTF; cdr3_nt: TGTGCCAGCAGCCATAGACAGGGTCTAGGTGCCTATGGCTACACCTTC
clone_size: once; d_call: TRBD2; v_call: TRBV18; j_call: TRBJ2-7; cdr3_aa: CASSPHGGTEVYEQYF; cdr3_nt: TGTGCCAGCTCACCACACGGGGGGACTGAGGTCTACGAGCAGTACTTC
clone_size: few; d_call: -; v_call: TRBV7-8; j_call: TRBJ1-2; cdr3_aa: CASSSFDWNYGYTF; cdr3_nt: TGTGCCAGCAGCTCGTTCGATTGGAACTATGGCTACACCTTC
clone_size: once; d_call: TRBD1; v_call: TRBV27; j_call: TRBJ2-7; cdr3_aa: CASSLGGQGGYEQYF; cdr3_nt: TGTGCCAGCAGTTTAGGGGGACAGGGTGGGTACGAGCAGTACTTC
clone_size: -; d_call: -; v_call: TRBV7-3; j_call: TRBJ2-3; cdr3_aa: CASSLSQRGTDTQYF; cdr3_nt: TGTGCCAGCAGCTTATCTCAAAGGGGCACAGATACGCAGTATTTT
clone_size: -; d_call: -; v_call: TRBV6-5; j_call: TRBJ1-1; cdr3_aa: CASSYRPLAILTEAFF; cdr3_nt: TGTGCCAGCAGTTACCGACCTCTCGCTATACTCACTGAAGCTTTCTTT
clone_size: few; d_call: TRBD1; v_call: TRBV2; j_call: TRBJ2-4; cdr3_aa: CASSERATGPKNIQYF; cdr3_nt: TGTGCCAGCAGTGAAAGGGCGACAGGGCCCAAAAACATTCAGTACTTC
clone_size: -; d_call: -; v_call: TRBV4-3; j_call: TRBJ1-1; cdr3_aa: CASSHGAFMNTEAFF; cdr3_nt: TGCGCCAGCAGCCACGGGGCTTTCATGAACACTGAAGCTTTCTTT
clone_size: -; d_call: -; v_call: TRBV9; j_call: TRBJ2-3; cdr3_aa: CASSVDPNSEDTQYF; cdr3_nt: TGTGCCAGCAGCGTAGACCCTAACTCAGAAGATACGCAGTATTTT
clone_size: -; d_call: -; v_call: TRBV9; j_call: TRBJ1-2; cdr3_aa: CASSPDGGNYGYTF; cdr3_nt: TGTGCCAGCAGCCCCGACGGGGGGAACTATGGCTACACCTTC
clone_size: -; d_call: TRBD2; v_call: TRBV7-9; j_call: TRBJ2-3; cdr3_aa: CASSLPAGGDPGQYF; cdr3_nt: TGTGCCAGCAGCTTGCCGGCGGGAGGGGACCCTGGGCAGTATTTT
clone_size: -; d_call: -; v_call: TRBV5-6; j_call: TRBJ1-5; cdr3_aa: CASSPSGEGVQPQHF; cdr3_nt: TGTGCCAGCAGCCCCTCCGGGGAGGGGGTTCAGCCCCAGCATTTT
clone_size: -; d_call: -; v_call: TRBV7-9; j_call: TRBJ2-7; cdr3_aa: CASSLGSVSYEQYF; cdr3_nt: TGTGCCAGCAGCTTAGGGTCTGTCTCCTACGAGCAGTACTTC
clone_size: few; d_call: -; v_call: TRBV5-1; j_call: TRBJ1-2; cdr3_aa: CASSLLAGDYGYTF; cdr3_nt: TGCGCCAGCAGCTTGTTGGCAGGGGACTATGGCTACACCTTC
clone_size: -; d_call: -; v_call: TRBV4-3; j_call: TRBJ1-1; cdr3_aa: CASSQGLAPNEAFF; cdr3_nt: TGCGCCAGCAGCCAAGGGTTGGCTCCAAATGAAGCTTTCTTT
clone_size: once; d_call: TRBD1; v_call: TRBV7-2; j_call: TRBJ2-7; cdr3_aa: CASSFQGYRGSYEQYF; cdr3_nt: TGTGCCAGCAGCTTTCAAGGGTACAGGGGTTCCTACGAGCAGTACTTC
clone_size: -; d_call: -; v_call: TRBV2; j_call: TRBJ2-7; cdr3_aa: CATRQVLYEQYF; cdr3_nt: TGTGCCACTCGACAGGTACTTTACGAGCAGTACTTC
clone_size: -; d_call: -; v_call: TRBV6-1; j_call: TRBJ1-5; cdr3_aa: CASRYSGPSNQPQHF; cdr3_nt: TGTGCCAGCAGGTATTCAGGGCCAAGCAATCAGCCCCAGCATTTT
clone_size: -; d_call: -; v_call: TRBV19; j_call: TRBJ2-7; cdr3_aa: CASSTLDAPEEQYF; cdr3_nt: TGTGCCAGTAGTACGCTGGACGCCCCGGAGGAGCAGTACTTC
clone_size: -; d_call: -; v_call: TRBV9; j_call: TRBJ2-2; cdr3_aa: CASMGYTGELFF; cdr3_nt: TGTGCCAGCATGGGGTACACCGGGGAGCTGTTTTTT
clone_size: few; d_call: TRBD1; v_call: TRBV13; j_call: TRBJ2-2; cdr3_aa: CASSLGPRDRGWTGELFF; cdr3_nt: TGTGCCAGCAGCTTAGGGCCCCGGGACAGGGGTTGGACCGGGGAGCTGTTTTTT
clone_size: -; d_call: -; v_call: TRBV28; j_call: TRBJ2-3; cdr3_aa: CASREDLTDTQYF; cdr3_nt: TGTGCCAGCAGAGAGGACCTCACAGATACGCAGTATTTT
clone_size: -; d_call: -; v_call: TRBV5-1; j_call: TRBJ2-7; cdr3_aa: CASSPPTGAYEQYF; cdr3_nt: TGCGCCAGCAGCCCCCCGACCGGGGCCTACGAGCAGTACTTC
clone_size: few; d_call: -; v_call: TRBV11-2; j_call: TRBJ2-5; cdr3_aa: CASSLPYAQETQYF; cdr3_nt: TGTGCCAGCAGCTTACCGTACGCTCAAGAGACCCAGTACTTC
clone_size: once; d_call: -; v_call: TRBV27; j_call: TRBJ1-1; cdr3_aa: CASSLYGRRAFF; cdr3_nt: TGTGCCAGCAGTTTATACGGGAGGAGGGCTTTCTTT
clone_size: -; d_call: TRBD2; v_call: TRBV6-5; j_call: TRBJ2-7; cdr3_aa: CASSYEGLAYEQYF; cdr3_nt: TGTGCCAGCAGTTACGAGGGACTAGCCTACGAGCAGTACTTC
clone_size: -; d_call: -; v_call: TRBV20-1; j_call: TRBJ1-2; cdr3_aa: CSARETYGYTF; cdr3_nt: TGCAGTGCTAGAGAAACCTATGGCTACACCTTC
clone_size: -; d_call: TRBD2; v_call: TRBV4-3; j_call: TRBJ2-7; cdr3_aa: CASSPIAGAPYEQYF; cdr3_nt: TGCGCCAGCAGCCCGATAGCGGGAGCCCCCTACGAGCAGTACTTC
clone_size: -; d_call: -; v_call: TRBV5-6; j_call: TRBJ2-3; cdr3_aa: CASSLSWGTEADTQYF; cdr3_nt: TGTGCCAGCAGCCTGTCTTGGGGGACTGAAGCAGATACGCAGTATTTT
clone_size: -; d_call: TRBD2; v_call: TRBV7-6; j_call: TRBJ2-5; cdr3_aa: CASSPPRWGGQETQYF; cdr3_nt: TGTGCCAGCAGCCCGCCCCGGTGGGGGGGACAAGAGACCCAGTACTTC
clone_size: -; d_call: TRBD1; v_call: TRBV4-1; j_call: TRBJ2-2; cdr3_aa: CASSQFPGTGNGELFF; cdr3_nt: TGCGCCAGCAGCCAATTCCCCGGGACAGGTAACGGGGAGCTGTTTTTT
clone_size: -; d_call: -; v_call: TRBV2; j_call: TRBJ1-5; cdr3_aa: CASSDNRGNQPQHF; cdr3_nt: TGTGCCAGCAGTGATAACAGGGGCAATCAGCCCCAGCATTTT
clone_size: -; d_call: -; v_call: TRBV29-1; j_call: TRBJ1-2; cdr3_aa: CSVADQIYTF; cdr3_nt: TGCAGCGTTGCTGACCAGATCTACACCTTC